Below, 18 T cell receptor beta chains from the same sample are listed, as sequenced in a study of blood T cell repertoires in COVID-19. Clones were read by immunoSEQ multiplex PCR, and TCRdb kept only the in-frame ones, dropping some. In the table there are 160,000 or so clones, nearly 80% of which are singletons. The sequencing sample was made of peripheral blood. The origin of the receptors is a woman of 80 years or more with acute or convalescent COVID-19.

The chain carries TRBV3-1 (or the pseudogene TRBV3-2) and TRBJ1-5, with D possibly matching TRBD1 (6 bases). This CDR3 contains 14 residues. Germline V gene sequence: CDR1 LGHDT, CDR2 YNNKEL (reference sequence). Trimming left V 5 bases short and J 5 bases short, with 13 bases between. CDR3 loop: CASSSTGTHQPQHF. The CDR3 DNA reads as TGTGCCAGCAGCTCGACAGGAACCCATCAGCCCCAGCATTTT.

V usage is TRBV7-9 and J usage is TRBJ2-1; 7 bases agree with TRBD2. Germline CDR1 and CDR2: SEHNR and FQNEAQ (reference sequence). The CDR3 is made up of 14 amino acids. The V gene end was trimmed by 4 bases and the J gene end by 12 bases; junction bases not matched to a gene: 12. Here the CDR3 reads CASSSSGTTGGQFF. DNA for the CDR3: TGTGCCAGCAGCTCTTCCGGGACCACGGGGGGGCAGTTCTTC.

This chain connects TRBV15 to TRBJ2-1; D possibly corresponds to TRBD2 (5 bases). This CDR3 comprises 12 residues. Germline loops: CDR1 LNHNV, CDR2 YYDKDF (reference sequence). Trimming pared 4 bases from V and 9 bases from J, leaving 10 bases between. DNA of the CDR3: TGTGCCACCAGCACCTTCGCGGGTGAGCAGTTCTTC. As protein: CATSTFAGEQFF. Complete variable domain (other parts from reference TRBV15 and TRBJ2-1): DAMVIQNPRYQVTQFGKPVTLSCSQTLNHNVMYWYQQKSSQAPKLLFHYYDKDFNNEADTPDNFQSRRPNTSFCFLDIRSPGLGDTAMYLCATSTFAGEQFFGPGTRLTVL.

The rearrangement links TRBV4-2 to TRBJ1-2; D unresolved. Germline CDR1 LGHNA, CDR2 YNFKEQ. The V end lost 0 bases, the J end lost 8 bases, and 13 bases lay between the germline ends. CDR3 length: 14 residues. CDR3 sequence reads: CASSQEGWESGYTF. The DNA for the CDR3 is TGTGCCAGCAGCCAAGAGGGATGGGAGAGCGGCTACACCTTC.

This sequence joins TRBV19 and TRBJ1-3; 7 bases map to TRBD1. V gave up 5 bases and J gave up 0 bases; unmatched junction bases: 4. The CDR3 has 15 residues. Germline V gene sequence: CDR1 LNHDA, CDR2 SQIVND (reference sequence). The CDR3 loop reads CASSSRDSSGNTIYF. The CDR3 DNA is TGTGCCAGTAGTTCCCGGGACAGCTCTGGAAACACCATATATTTT.

This rearrangement joins TRBV7-9 to TRBJ2-1; the match to TRBD2 covers 11 bases. This CDR3 is 16 amino acids long. Germline V gives CDR1 SEHNR, CDR2 FQNEAQ (reference sequence). V was clipped by 1 base and J by 4 bases; unmatched bases: 3. Here the CDR3 DNA reads TGTGCCAGCAGCTTAGGACTAGCGGGACTATACAATGAGCAGTTCTTC. Residues: CASSLGLAGLYNEQFF.

V is TRBV12-5 and J is TRBJ2-1, with D possibly being TRBD1 (6 bases). V lost 9 bases, J lost 9 bases, and 18 bases lay in between. The CDR3 consists of 13 residues. Germline CDR1 and CDR2: LGHNT and FRNRAP. The CDR3 loop reads CASGLGAGVEQFF. DNA of the CDR3: TGTGCTAGCGGCCTTGGGGCAGGGGTTGAGCAGTTCTTC.

V and J are TRBV5-6 and TRBJ1-1, with 8 nucleotides matching TRBD1. V trimming: 0 bases; J trimming: 5 bases; junction bases outside the gene matches: 0. Germline V CDR1 and CDR2: SGHDT, YYEEEE. This CDR3 has 13 residues. This chain's CDR3 is CASSLGDRTEAFF. The CDR3 DNA reads TGTGCCAGCAGCTTGGGGGACAGGACTGAAGCTTTCTTT.

The gene calls are TRBV5-1 and TRBJ2-3, with D possibly being TRBD1 (6 bases). Trimming pared 2 bases from V and 5 bases from J, leaving 15 bases between. The CDR3 sequence is 15 residues long. CDR1 is SGHRS, CDR2 YFSETQ, per germline. The CDR3 sequence is CASSFFQGKLDTQYF. The CDR3 coding sequence is TGCGCCAGCAGCTTCTTCCAGGGGAAACTAGATACGCAGTATTTT.

This clone has more than one count but fewer than ten. The CDR3 region has the DNA TGTGCCAGCTCACCGCAGGGGGACGAGCAGTACTTC. It encodes CASSPQGDEQYF. The V and J genes are TRBV18 and TRBJ2-7, with 7 bases that match TRBD1. CDR1 is KGHSH and CDR2 is LQKENI in the germline V gene. This CDR3 region has 12 residues. Trimming removed 3 bases from V and 5 bases from J; junction bases left unmatched: 1.

The chain joins TRBV11-2 to TRBJ2-7; no clear D gene. The CDR3 has 11 amino acids. Germline V CDR1 and CDR2: SGHAT, FQNNGV. V dropped 3 bases and J dropped 3 bases, with 3 bases sitting between them. The CDR3 nucleotides are TGTGCCAGCAGCTTCTTCTACGAGCAGTACTTC. Its protein is CASSFFYEQYF.

This clone has just a few counts. V usage is TRBV19 and J usage is TRBJ1-2; 7 bases line up with TRBD1. V was pared by 8 bases and J by 5 bases, with 11 bases of the junction left unmatched. The germline gives CDR1 LNHDA, CDR2 SQIVND (reference sequence). The CDR3 runs to 14 residues. CDR3: CASDPGTAFYGYTF. CDR3 nucleotide sequence: TGTGCCAGTGATCCCGGGACAGCCTTTTATGGCTACACCTTC.

The chain combines TRBV9 with TRBJ1-1; the D gene is possibly TRBD1 (6 bases). Deletions cut 0 bases from V and 5 bases from J, with 14 bases between. The length of the CDR3 is 15 residues. The germline CDR1 and CDR2 sequences are SGDLS and YYNGEE. This CDR3 is CASSVEGSGETEAFF. CDR3 in DNA: TGTGCCAGCAGCGTAGAAGGGTCAGGGGAAACTGAAGCTTTCTTT.

The V and J genes are TRBV7-2 and TRBJ1-2; D perhaps matches TRBD1 (6 bases). Germline CDR1 SGHTA, CDR2 FQGNSA. The CDR3 length is 14 residues. The V gene lost 3 bases and the J gene lost 8 bases, with 16 bases spanning the gap. CDR3 region: CASSFGTYATGYTF. For the CDR3, the DNA is TGTGCCAGCAGCTTCGGGACATATGCTACGGGCTACACCTTC.

The chain is built from TRBV28 and TRBJ2-7; 7 bases agree with TRBD1. The junction had 10 bases not matched to a gene; V was cut back by 8 bases and J by 6 bases. CDR1 is MDHEN and CDR2 is SYDVKM in the germline V gene. The CDR3 has 13 amino acids. The CDR3 DNA follows: TGTGCCAGCTCCGACAGGGTTCCCGGCGAGCAGTACTTC. Translating gives CASSDRVPGEQYF.

The chain combines TRBV6-5 with TRBJ1-2; 8 positions match TRBD1. V lost 7 bases and J lost 4; bases outside the gene matches: 11. The CDR3 runs to 15 residues. CDR1 is MNHEY, CDR2 SVGAGI, per germline. CDR3 coding DNA: TGTGCCAGCACCAAAGGTGCAGGGGGCTTCTATGGCTACACCTTC. As protein: CASTKGAGGFYGYTF.

The chain has TRBV3-1 (or the pseudogene TRBV3-2) and TRBJ1-2, with D possibly being TRBD1 (5 bases). Trimming shortened V by 1 base and J by 8 bases, and 11 bases separated the two germline ends. From germline, CDR1 is LGHDT and CDR2 YNNKEL (reference sequence). The CDR3 is 13 amino acids. The CDR3 sequence: CASSQAGLLGYTF. The DNA of the CDR3 is TGTGCCAGCAGCCAAGCAGGGCTTCTGGGCTACACCTTC.

The gene calls are TRBV23-1 and TRBJ2-7, with a tentative D call TRBD2 (5 bases). TRBV23-1 is classed as an ORF, of uncertain function. This CDR3 is built from 12 residues. The germline V and J ends were trimmed by 11 bases and 0 bases, with 11 bases remaining between them. The CDR3: CAGGQYSYEQYF. The DNA for the CDR3 is TGCGCCGGCGGGCAGTACTCCTACGAGCAGTACTTC.